Shown below are 13 T cell receptor beta chains from a single sample sequenced in a study of cytomegalovirus exposure and HLA in healthy donors. Researchers ran the PCR with 60 Vbeta and 13 Jbeta primers. TCRdb's table, derived via immunoSEQ multiplex PCR, lists solely in-frame clones and lacks some. The table has about 170,000 clones, 70% to 80% seen once. Input material: PBMCs. These receptors originate from a woman aged 50 to 60 in good health and CMV-seronegative.

This clone showed up just once. The chain joins TRBV29-1 to TRBJ2-7; 8 bases fit TRBD1. Losses at the gene ends were 5 bases for V and 7 bases for J; bases not matched to a gene: 16. This CDR3 is 15 amino acids long. Germline V lookup: CDR1 SQVTM, CDR2 ANQGSEA. The CDR3 region has the DNA TGCAGCGTTAACTCTAGGACAGGGTGGATGGAAGAGCAGTACTTC. This codes for CSVNSRTGWMEEQYF.

V is TRBV7-2 and J is TRBJ1-5; D perhaps matches TRBD1 (5 bases). The germline V and J ends were trimmed by 7 bases and 0 bases, with 10 bases remaining between them. The CDR3 spans 14 residues. CDR1 is SGHTA and CDR2 is FQGNSA in the germline V gene. CDR3 nucleotides: TGTGCCAGCACGGACAAGGCTAGCAATCAGCCCCAGCATTTT. Protein product: CASTDKASNQPQHF.

The chain is built from TRBV4-3 and TRBJ2-2; possibly TRBD1 for D (6 bases). The CDR3 has 15 residues. V lost 3 bases, J lost 5 bases, and 13 bases lay in between. Germline V gene sequence: CDR1 LGHNA, CDR2 YSLEER. The CDR3 DNA is TGCGCCAGCAGCCACGGAGACAGGTCGACCGGGGAGCTGTTTTTT. The encoded protein is CASSHGDRSTGELFF.

The chain couples TRBV7-2 to TRBJ2-7; D might be TRBD1 (6 bases). Looked up from germline, CDR1 is SGHTA and CDR2 is FQGNSA. The CDR3 has 16 residues. V shed 2 bases and J shed 3 bases, with 17 bases lying between them. The CDR3 region is CASSLMSGAQGYEQYF. Written as DNA, the CDR3 is TGTGCCAGCAGCTTAATGTCAGGGGCGCAGGGCTACGAGCAGTACTTC.

The rearrangement joins TRBV28 to TRBJ1-1; 7 bases line up with TRBD1. The germline V gene encodes CDR1 MDHEN and CDR2 SYDVKM. The CDR3 is 14 amino acids. Unmatched junction bases numbered 5, after V lost 7 bases and J lost 0 bases. The CDR3 DNA is TGTGCCAGCACCGCCGGGACAGTGAACACTGAAGCTTTCTTT. Its protein product is CASTAGTVNTEAFF.

This clone has a single count. V usage is TRBV10-3 and J usage is TRBJ1-2; D possibly corresponds to TRBD1 (5 bases). The V gene's germline CDR1 is ENHRY and CDR2 SYGVKD. Trimming left V 0 bases short and J 0 bases short, with 8 bases between. The CDR3 sequence is 15 residues long. CDR3 sequence reads: CAISESDRANYGYTF. CDR3 in DNA: TGTGCCATCAGTGAGTCCGACAGAGCTAACTATGGCTACACCTTC.

J is TRBJ2-7 and V is TRBV6-6; weak D call: TRBD1 (5 bases). The CDR3 consists of 14 residues. Trimming pared 6 bases from V and 6 bases from J, leaving 18 bases between. Germline V gene sequence: CDR1 MNHNY, CDR2 SVGAGI (reference sequence). CDR3 coding DNA: TGTGCCAGCAGCCCTACTGGACAATCGTCCGAGCAGTACTTC. Its translation: CASSPTGQSSEQYF.

This chain links TRBV5-1 with TRBJ1-4; tentatively, D is TRBD1 (5 bases). The V gene's germline CDR1 is SGHRS and CDR2 YFSETQ. The CDR3 sequence is 15 residues long. Trimming took 4 bases from V and 7 from J, leaving 17 bases between them. In nucleotides, the CDR3 is TGCGCCAGCAGCCCTTCGGCCGGGGGAGGTGAAAAACTGTTTTTT. Its protein product is CASSPSAGGGEKLFF.

The rearrangement uses TRBV7-3 and TRBJ2-1; 7 bases are a match to TRBD1. Looked up from germline, CDR1 is SGHTA and CDR2 is FQGTGA. The CDR3 extends over 15 amino acids. V dropped 5 bases and J dropped 7; count of bases not matched to a gene: 11. The CDR3 here is CASSLPDRVGNEQFF. The CDR3 bases are TGTGCCAGCAGCCTACCCGACAGGGTTGGAAATGAGCAGTTCTTC.

CDR3 nucleotides: TGTGCCAGCAGCTCCACAGGGTCTGGGACTGAAGCTTTCTTT. It encodes CASSSTGSGTEAFF. The gene calls are TRBV7-9 and TRBJ1-1; possibly TRBD1 for D (6 bases). V dropped 4 bases and J dropped 5 bases, with 14 bases sitting between them. The CDR3 extends over 14 amino acids. Germline V gene lookup returns CDR1 SEHNR and CDR2 FQNEAQ (reference sequence).

The chain carries TRBV5-4 and TRBJ2-7, with TRBD2 as a possible D gene (6 bases). Trimming cost V 0 bases and J 6 bases, with 16 bases left between them. Germline V gene sequence: CDR1 SGHNT, CDR2 YYREEE (reference sequence). The CDR3 runs to 15 residues. The CDR3 here is CASSLDGGGGREQYF. For the CDR3, the DNA is TGTGCCAGCAGCTTGGATGGGGGAGGAGGGCGCGAGCAGTACTTC.

This chain connects TRBV11-3 to TRBJ1-5; TRBD1 matches 8 bases. The V gene end was trimmed by 4 bases and the J gene end by 7 bases; junction bases not matched to a gene: 12. The CDR3 covers 16 residues. Germline V gene sequence: CDR1 SGHNT, CDR2 YENEEA. The CDR3 is CASSCFDRGFEQPQHF. CDR3 DNA sequence: TGTGCCAGCAGCTGCTTCGACAGGGGCTTCGAGCAGCCCCAGCATTTT.

On this clone itself: The junction departs from germline at one end; a sequencing error may be responsible. V and J are TRBV7-9 and TRBJ2-7; maybe TRBD2 (6 bases). The CDR3 runs to 17 residues. CDR1 SEHNR and CDR2 FQNEAQ come from the germline V gene (reference sequence). CDR3 sequence (DNA): TGTTCCAGCAGCTTATTGGCGTCCGCAGGGAGGACTTACGAGCAGTACTTC. This gives the protein CSSSLLASAGRTYEQYF.